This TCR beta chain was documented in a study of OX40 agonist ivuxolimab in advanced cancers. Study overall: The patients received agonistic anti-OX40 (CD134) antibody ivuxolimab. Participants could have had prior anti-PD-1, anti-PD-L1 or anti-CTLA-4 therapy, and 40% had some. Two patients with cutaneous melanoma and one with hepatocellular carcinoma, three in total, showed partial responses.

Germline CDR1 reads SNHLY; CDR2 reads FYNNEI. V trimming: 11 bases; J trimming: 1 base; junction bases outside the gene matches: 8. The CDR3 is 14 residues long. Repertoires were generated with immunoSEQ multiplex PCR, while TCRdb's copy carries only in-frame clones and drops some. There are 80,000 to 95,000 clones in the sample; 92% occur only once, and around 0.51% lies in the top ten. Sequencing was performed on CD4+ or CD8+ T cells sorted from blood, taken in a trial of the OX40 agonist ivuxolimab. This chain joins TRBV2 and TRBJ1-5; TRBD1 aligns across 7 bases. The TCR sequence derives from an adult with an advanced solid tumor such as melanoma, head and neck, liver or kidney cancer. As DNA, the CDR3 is TGTGCCTGCCACAGGGGTGGGAGCAATCAGCCCCAGCATTTT. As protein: CACHRGGSNQPQHF.